The present T cell receptor (beta chain) was sequenced within a study of blood T cell repertoires in COVID-19. The overall study: Donors in the United States, Italy and Spain gave samples during acute or convalescent COVID-19. PBMCs, B-cell-depleted T cells, or T cells provided the cDNA or gDNA that made up the material.

TCRdb's table, derived via immunoSEQ multiplex PCR, lists solely in-frame clones and lacks some. Among 86,000 or so clones listed, roughly 82% were seen once. Germline CDR1 is SGHRS and CDR2 is YFSETQ. Trimming took off 4 bases at V and 2 bases at J, with 13 bases between the two ends. The CDR3 consists of 15 residues. The sequencing input was peripheral blood. The chain joins TRBV5-1 to TRBJ1-5; D possibly corresponds to TRBD1 (5 bases). The receptor was derived from a woman of 80 years or more with acute or convalescent COVID-19. In DNA, the CDR3 is TGCGCCAGCAGCACGGGGGAGGTTGGCAATCAGCCCCAGCATTTT. It codes for CASSTGEVGNQPQHF.